Below, one T cell receptor beta chain is given with its context. The record originates from a study of technical replicates of blood from several donors. Trimming removed 6 bases from V and 5 bases from J, with 17 bases in between. CDR3 length equals 16 residues. Germline V gene data show CDR1 as MNHEY and CDR2 as SMNVEV (reference sequence). Some clones are missing from TCRdb's copy, which holds only in-frame ones; the method was immunoSEQ multiplex PCR. Among some 80,000 clones, 95% to 97% were seen once, and the ten largest hold roughly 0.17%. The sample comprised T cells isolated from PBMCs. The origin of this receptor is a human donor in good health. The chain is built from TRBV27 and TRBJ1-6; tentative D call: TRBD1 (5 bases). The CDR3 bases are TGTGCCAGCAGCCGGGTGGGGGGGATGGATAATTCACCCCTCCACTTT. This translates into CASSRVGGMDNSPLHF.